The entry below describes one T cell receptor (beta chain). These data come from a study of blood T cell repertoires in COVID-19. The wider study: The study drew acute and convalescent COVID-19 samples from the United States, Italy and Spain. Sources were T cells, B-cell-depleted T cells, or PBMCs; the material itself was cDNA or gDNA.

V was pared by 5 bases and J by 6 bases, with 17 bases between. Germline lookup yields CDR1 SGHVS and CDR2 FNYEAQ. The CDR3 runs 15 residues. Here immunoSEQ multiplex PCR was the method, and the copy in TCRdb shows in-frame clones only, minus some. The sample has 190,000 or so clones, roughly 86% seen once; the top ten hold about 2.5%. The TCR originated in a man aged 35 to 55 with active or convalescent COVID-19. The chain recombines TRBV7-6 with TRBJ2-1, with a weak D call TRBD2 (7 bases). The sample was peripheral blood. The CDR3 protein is CASSPLGGPGNEQFF. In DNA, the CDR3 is TGTGCCAGCAGCCCGTTGGGGGGGCCCGGCAATGAGCAGTTCTTC.